These T cell receptor beta chains were read from a single sample in a study of T-cell reconstitution after alpha-beta-depleted transplantation in children. MiXCR, applied by TCRdb to the PCR reads, yields one record per CDR3 protein. The data contain around 370,000 distinct CDR3 sequences, 15% to 20% of them seen just once; the ten biggest clones take up about 41%. This sample comprised PBMCs, mostly from graft donor cells, obtained 360 days after TCRalphabeta/CD19-depleted stem cell transplant. The receptor source for this set is a male patient under 10 years old who had a stem cell transplant for acute lymphoblastic leukemia, so the T cells may come from the graft donor. Both conserved end residues are part of each CDR3. D genes are given only for firm matches. The size of a clone is reported for some rows only, either as once, few or many, or as a class for expanded clones.

J | size | V | D | DNA | CDR3
TRBJ2-1 | . | TRBV21-1 | . | TGTGCCAGCAGCTCCCGACTAGCCCTATACAATGAGCAGTTCTTC | CASSSRLALYNEQFF
TRBJ2-7 | many | TRBV11-2 | . | TGTGCCAGCAGTTATCGGGACATGTCCTACGAGCAGTACTTC | CASSYRDMSYEQYF
TRBJ1-1 | . | TRBV7-3 | . | TGTGCCAGCAGCTTAATCGGGGGAGGGACTGAAGCTTTCTTT | CASSLIGGGTEAFF
TRBJ2-1 | . | TRBV28 | . | TGTGCCAGCAGTTTACCGGGACTTTTTGAGAATGAGCAGTTCTTC | CASSLPGLFENEQFF
TRBJ2-7 | few | TRBV18 | TRBD1 | TGTGCCAGCTCAAGGACAGGGGTCCACGAGCAGTACTTC | CASSRTGVHEQYF
TRBJ2-3 | . | TRBV30 | . | TGTGCCTGGAGCGAAGGGGCAGCTTACGCAGATACGCAGTATTTT | CAWSEGAAYADTQYF
TRBJ1-1 | many | TRBV5-1 | . | TGCGCCAGCAGCGAAACAGGGCACACTGAAGCTTTCTTT | CASSETGHTEAFF
TRBJ2-1 | . | TRBV4-2 | . | TGTGCCAGCAGCCAAGGGGTCAACGAATACAATGAGCAGTTCTTC | CASSQGVNEYNEQFF
TRBJ1-6 | many | TRBV12-3/TRBV12-4 | . | TGTGCCAGCAGTTTCGTGGCGAGTGGGTCACCCCTCCACTTT | CASSFVASGSPLHF
TRBJ2-1 | . | TRBV7-6 | . | TGTGCCAGCAGCCCCCTAGGGGTCTCCTACAATGAGCAGTTCTTC | CASSPLGVSYNEQFF
TRBJ2-1 | . | TRBV12-3/TRBV12-4 | TRBD2 | TGTGCCAGCAGTGGGGCACTAGCGGAGATAAGCGGTGAGCAGTTCTTC | CASSGALAEISGEQFF
TRBJ2-1 | . | TRBV14 | TRBD2 | TGTGCCAGCAGCCAAGATTCTGGAACTAGCGGAGTGGGAAAACGATACAATGAGCAGTTCTTC | CASSQDSGTSGVGKRYNEQFF
TRBJ2-1 | . | TRBV5-1 | TRBD1 | TGCGCCAGCAGCTGGGACAGGATTGGTAGAGTGTCCTACAATGAGCAGTTCTTC | CASSWDRIGRVSYNEQFF
TRBJ1-2 | many | TRBV28 | . | TGTGCCAGCACTGCCCTGGTACAGGGTGTCTATGGCTACACCTTC | CASTALVQGVYGYTF
TRBJ2-5 | . | TRBV29-1 | TRBD2 | TGCAGCGTGCTCCCATTTAGCGGGAGGGCCGTTTTTACAGAGACCCAGTACTTC | CSVLPFSGRAVFTETQYF
TRBJ2-7 | few | TRBV10-3 | TRBD1 | TGTGCCATCAGTGACCATCCCCTCAGGGGGCGAGGCAACGAGCAGTACTTC | CAISDHPLRGRGNEQYF
TRBJ2-5 | many | TRBV12-3/TRBV12-4 | TRBD2 | TGTGCCAGCAGACTATCTAGCGGACAAGAGACCCAGTACTTC | CASRLSSGQETQYF
TRBJ2-1 | many | TRBV5-1 | . | TGCGCCAGCAGCTTGGACGTGTGGAATGAGCAGTTCTTC | CASSLDVWNEQFF
TRBJ2-3 | once | TRBV25-1 | TRBD2 | TGTGCCAGCAGTGAATTTGGCGGGAGGGGCACAGATACGCAGTATTTT | CASSEFGGRGTDTQYF
TRBJ2-1 | . | TRBV6-2/TRBV6-3 | TRBD2 | TGTGCCAGCAGACAAGCGGGAGAGGGGTACAATGAGCAGTTCTTC | CASRQAGEGYNEQFF
TRBJ2-6 | . | TRBV4-2 | . | TGTGCCAGCAGCCGGATCCGGGGATCTGGGGCCAACGTCCTGACTTTC | CASSRIRGSGANVLTF
TRBJ1-3 | few | TRBV5-1 | . | TGCGCCAGCAGCCCCGGCTCTGGAAACACCATATATTTT | CASSPGSGNTIYF
TRBJ2-1 | few | TRBV7-9 | TRBD2 | TGTGCCAGCAGCTTAGTGGGGGGACTAGCGGGAGCCAATGAGCAGTTCTTC | CASSLVGGLAGANEQFF
TRBJ2-1 | few | TRBV5-1 | . | TGCGCCAGCAGCTTAGGAGAAAACCAGCAGTTCTTC | CASSLGENQQFF
TRBJ1-1 | . | TRBV7-8 | TRBD1 | TGTGCCAGCAGTTCCCCGACAGGGGTGATGAACACTGAAGCTTTCTTT | CASSSPTGVMNTEAFF
TRBJ1-1 | few | TRBV7-6 | . | TGTGCCAGCAGCTTGACGGGTGAGGGGGGTAGGGACACTGAAGCTTTCTTT | CASSLTGEGGRDTEAFF
TRBJ2-1 | . | TRBV12-3/TRBV12-4 | . | TGTGCCAGCAGTTTCCGCCCGTCGGACAATGAGCAGTTCTTC | CASSFRPSDNEQFF
TRBJ2-1 | . | TRBV28 | TRBD1 | TGTGCCAGCAGTTCCGGGGACAGGGTGAATGAGCAGTTCTTC | CASSSGDRVNEQFF
TRBJ1-2 | few | TRBV6-1 | . | TGTGCCAGCAGTCGACTGGCGGCACAGGGTCGGAACTATGGCTACACCTTC | CASSRLAAQGRNYGYTF
TRBJ2-5 | . | TRBV14 | . | TGTGCCAGCAGCCAAGAGTCTGCGGCAGATGGGGCCCAAGAGACCCAGTACTTC | CASSQESAADGAQETQYF
TRBJ2-7 | . | TRBV30 | . | TGTGCCTGGGGCCCCCAATCACTTTTCTACGAGCAGTACTTC | CAWGPQSLFYEQYF
TRBJ2-1 | . | TRBV6-1 | . | TGTGCCAGCAGTCCCCAGGACGGAGCTTACAATGAGCAGTTCTTC | CASSPQDGAYNEQFF
TRBJ2-3 | few | TRBV6-5 | . | TGTGCCAGCAGTTACGGGGGGAATACGCAGTATTTT | CASSYGGNTQYF
TRBJ1-4 | . | TRBV3-1 | . | TGTGCCAGCAGACCCGGGGCTTATGAAAAACTGTTTTTT | CASRPGAYEKLFF
TRBJ2-3 | . | TRBV5-1 | TRBD2 | TGCGCCAGCAGCTTGAGGCCGCTAGCGGGAGTGGACCATACGCAGTATTTT | CASSLRPLAGVDHTQYF
TRBJ2-1 | . | TRBV6-5 | TRBD2 | TGTGCCAGCAGTTACTCGACTAGCGGCGGCAAGGAGCAGTTCTTC | CASSYSTSGGKEQFF
TRBJ2-1 | . | TRBV30 | . | TGTGCCTGGAGGGACTACAATGAGCAGTTCTTC | CAWRDYNEQFF
TRBJ2-1 | few | TRBV7-3 | . | TGTGCCAGCAGCTCCTCAACCCCTGGGGCAGAGCAGTTCTTC | CASSSSTPGAEQFF
TRBJ2-1 | . | TRBV9 | . | TGTGCCAGCAGCGCCAGGGGGGCGTACAATGAGCAGTTCTTC | CASSARGAYNEQFF
TRBJ2-1 | many | TRBV9 | . | TGTGCCAGCAGCGTAGAGTGGCGACCGTACAATGAGCAGTTCTTC | CASSVEWRPYNEQFF
TRBJ2-7 | . | TRBV20-1 | . | TGCAGTGCTAGAGACCCAGTAAGGACGGCTTACGAGCAGTACTTC | CSARDPVRTAYEQYF
TRBJ2-7 | . | TRBV7-2 | . | TGTGCCAGCAGACCGCTAGCGCACTCCTACGAGCAGTACTTC | CASRPLAHSYEQYF
TRBJ1-5 | few | TRBV3-1 | . | TGTGCCAGCAGCCTTAACACTAATCAGCCCCAGCATTTT | CASSLNTNQPQHF
TRBJ2-7 | many | TRBV27 | TRBD1 | TGTGCCCGGTGGACAGGGGCTTACGAGCAGTACTTC | CARWTGAYEQYF
TRBJ2-1 | many | TRBV7-9 | TRBD2 | TGTGCCAGCAAAGCGGGAGGGTACAATGAGCAGTTCTTC | CASKAGGYNEQFF
TRBJ1-1 | many | TRBV4-1 | . | TGCGCCAGCAGCCAACACTCTACAGGGAGCACTGAAGCTTTCTTT | CASSQHSTGSTEAFF
TRBJ2-3 | . | TRBV10-3 | . | TGTGCCATCAGCGTACCCGGGGGGCGCGGCACAGATACGCAGTATTTT | CAISVPGGRGTDTQYF
TRBJ1-3 | few | TRBV28 | TRBD1 | TGTGCCAGCAGTTTGCAGGGGGTAGGTGGCGGAGGATCTGGAAACACCATATATTTT | CASSLQGVGGGGSGNTIYF
TRBJ2-7 | many | TRBV20-1 | . | TGCAGTGCTAGAGCCTTTTACCCCTACGAGCAGTACTTC | CSARAFYPYEQYF
TRBJ2-3 | . | TRBV5-1 | TRBD1 | TGCGCCAGCAGCTTGGTGGGGGACAGCAGTACGCAGTATTTT | CASSLVGDSSTQYF
TRBJ1-2 | many | TRBV6-5 | . | TGTGCCAGCAGTTACCTCGGAAGGGGCTACACCTTC | CASSYLGRGYTF
TRBJ2-5 | . | TRBV19 | TRBD1 | TGTGCCAGTAGTACGCTACTGACAGGGGGAGAGACCCAGTACTTC | CASSTLLTGGETQYF
TRBJ2-3 | few | TRBV10-3 | TRBD2 | TGTGCCATCAGTGAGTCTGGGGGACTAGCGACCACAGATACGCAGTATTTT | CAISESGGLATTDTQYF
TRBJ2-1 | few | TRBV27 | . | TGTGCCAGCAGTTTCTCTAGGCCTACCTACAATGAGCAGTTCTTC | CASSFSRPTYNEQFF
TRBJ2-5 | . | TRBV5-5 | . | TGTGCCAGCAGCTTGCACACAAGTAACCAAGAGACCCAGTACTTC | CASSLHTSNQETQYF